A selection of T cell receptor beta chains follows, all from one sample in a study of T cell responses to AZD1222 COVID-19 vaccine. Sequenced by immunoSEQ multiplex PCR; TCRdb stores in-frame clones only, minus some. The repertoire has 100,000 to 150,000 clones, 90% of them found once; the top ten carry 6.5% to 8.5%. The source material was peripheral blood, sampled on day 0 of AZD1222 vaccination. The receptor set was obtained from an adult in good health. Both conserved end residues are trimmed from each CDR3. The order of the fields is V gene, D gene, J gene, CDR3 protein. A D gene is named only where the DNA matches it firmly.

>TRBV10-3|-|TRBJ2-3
AITDTDTQY
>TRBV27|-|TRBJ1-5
ASGGTRSQH
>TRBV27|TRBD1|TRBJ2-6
ASSFRRDRRGNVLT
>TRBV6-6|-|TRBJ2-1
ASSKDSSSYNEQF
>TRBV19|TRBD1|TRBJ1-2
ATTGAGDYGYT
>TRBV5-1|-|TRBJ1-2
ASSLGASGYT
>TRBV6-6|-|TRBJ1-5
ASSYSTGQLNQPQH
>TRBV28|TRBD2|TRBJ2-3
ASTDSGVGTDTQY
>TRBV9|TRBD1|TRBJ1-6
ASSSEGANNSPLH
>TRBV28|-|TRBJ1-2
ASSLRQNSNYGYT
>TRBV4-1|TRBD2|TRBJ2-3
ASSRTSGERRDTQY
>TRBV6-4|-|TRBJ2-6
ASSPDGLNVLT
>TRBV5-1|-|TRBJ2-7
ASSFDTQGHEQY
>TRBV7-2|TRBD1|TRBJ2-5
ASSLTTGAAQETQY
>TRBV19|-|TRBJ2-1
ASSMNGPTEQF
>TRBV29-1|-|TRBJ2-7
SVEGSSYEQY